What follows are 15 T cell receptor beta chains derived from one specimen sequenced in a study of cytomegalovirus exposure and HLA in healthy donors. Amplification used 60 Vbeta primers and 13 Jbeta primers. Profiling relied on immunoSEQ multiplex PCR, and the TCRdb table lists in-frame clones only, not all of them. The table shows over 40,000 clones, with about nine tenths occurring only once. The sequencing input was PBMCs. Receptors originate from a woman in her 40s in good health and CMV-seropositive.

CDR3 DNA sequence: TGTGCCAGCAGTCACGATGGCGGGGCCAATAATGGCTACACCTTC. Translated, it gives CASSHDGGANNGYTF. The chain links TRBV2 to TRBJ1-2, with D perhaps TRBD1 (5 bases). V lost 5 bases and J 6 bases, leaving 19 bases between the germline ends. Germline V gene data show CDR1 as SNHLY and CDR2 as FYNNEI. The CDR3 loop spans 15 amino acids.

J is TRBJ1-4 and V is TRBV5-1; 7 bases fit TRBD1. V shed 5 bases and J 3 bases; nucleotides not matched to a gene: 7. The CDR3 covers 15 residues. Germline CDR1 SGHRS, CDR2 YFSETQ. CDR3 loop: CASREGDSSNEKLFF. The CDR3 nucleotides are TGCGCCAGCAGGGAGGGGGACAGTTCTAATGAAAAACTGTTTTTT.

This clone was counted between two and nine times. The rearrangement links TRBV25-1 to TRBJ2-6; 10 nucleotides agree with TRBD1. The germline V gene encodes CDR1 MGHDK and CDR2 SYGVNS. This CDR3 has 17 amino acids. V was pared by 6 bases and J by 0 bases, with 5 bases of the junction left unmatched. CDR3 sequence reads: CASSLRDRGSGANVLTF. The CDR3 nucleotides are TGTGCCAGCAGCCTCCGGGACAGGGGCTCTGGGGCCAACGTCCTGACTTTC.

The chain carries TRBV6-6 and TRBJ2-1; 9 nucleotides line up with TRBD1. V was clipped by 5 bases and J by 3 bases; unmatched bases: 5. This CDR3 is built from 15 residues. CDR1 and CDR2 (germline): MNHNY, SVGAGI (reference sequence). CDR3 DNA sequence: TGTGCCAGCAGTGGGACAGGGACTCGCTACAATGAGCAGTTCTTC. Translating gives CASSGTGTRYNEQFF.

This clone was found a few times. The chain recombines TRBV11-3 with TRBJ2-3; 9 bases line up with TRBD2. CDR1 and CDR2 from the germline V gene are SGHNT and YENEEA. The V segment lost 5 bases and the J segment 4 bases; nucleotides outside the gene matches: 13. CDR3 length equals 17 residues. The CDR3 loop reads CASSQTSLAGWSDTQYF. The CDR3 nucleotides read TGTGCCAGCAGCCAAACGTCCCTAGCGGGATGGTCAGATACGCAGTATTTT.

Concerning this clone: The junction differs from germline at one of its ends, possibly a read error. The chain carries TRBV7-7 and TRBJ2-4; TRBD1 agrees at 8 bases. CDR1 is SSHAT and CDR2 is FNYEAQ in the germline V gene (reference sequence). This CDR3 comprises 15 residues. The CDR3: CASTVRGQGLNIQYF. DNA for the CDR3: TGTGCTAGCACAGTGAGAGGACAGGGTTTAAACATTCAGTACTTC. Full variable domain (rest looked up from reference TRBV7-7 and TRBJ2-4): GAGVSQSPRYKVTKRGQDVTLRCDPISSHATLYWYQQALGQGPEFLTYFNYEAQPDKSGLPSDRFSAERPEGSISTLTIQRTEQRDSAMYRCASTVRGQGLNIQYFGAGTRLSVL.

The rearrangement uses TRBV12-5 and TRBJ1-6; 8 bases agree with TRBD1. This CDR3 is 15 amino acids long. The V gene's germline CDR1 is LGHNT and CDR2 FRNRAP. Germline trimming cut 1 base from V and 7 bases from J; bases unmatched to any gene: 3. The CDR3 DNA reads TGTGCTAGTGGTTTGGGAGACAGGGGAAATTCACCCCTCCACTTT. Protein: CASGLGDRGNSPLHF. The variable domain in full, with the rest retrieved from reference TRBV12-5 and TRBJ1-6, is DARVTQTPRHKVTEMGQEVTMRCQPILGHNTVFWYRQTMMQGLELLAYFRNRAPLDDSGMPKDRFSAEMPDATLATLKIQPSEPRDSAVYFCASGLGDRGNSPLHFGNGTRLTVT.

As concerns this clone: At one of its ends the junction is not consistent with the germline gene, which may arise from a read error. V is TRBV11-2 and J is TRBJ1-1; D gene unclear. The CDR3 is made up of 11 amino acids. Germline V gene lookup returns CDR1 SGHAT and CDR2 FQNNGV. CDR3 coding DNA: TGTGCCAGCAGCTTAGACCTTGGTCCCAGGTTT. Translating it yields CASSLDLGPRF.

This clone turned up a few times. The genes are TRBV6-6 and TRBJ1-3; D is unresolved. Germline V lookup: CDR1 MNHNY, CDR2 SVGAGI (reference sequence). Trimming shortened V by 0 bases and J by 1 base, and 4 bases separated the two germline ends. CDR3 length: 14 amino acids. Written as DNA, the CDR3 is TGTGCCAGCAGTTACTCGAGTTCTGGAAACACCATATATTTT. Encoded protein: CASSYSSSGNTIYF.

V usage is TRBV6-6 and J usage is TRBJ1-2, with a tentative D call TRBD1 (6 bases). Germline values: CDR1 MNHNY, CDR2 SVGAGI (reference sequence). The CDR3 covers 16 residues. Between the trimmed V and J ends, which lost 2 bases and 5 bases, there was a span of 18 bases. The CDR3 region is CASSYAGQGIPYGYTF. Here the CDR3 DNA reads TGTGCCAGCAGTTACGCCGGGCAGGGGATACCATATGGCTACACCTTC.

This CDR3 reads CASSLLKASNSPLHF. The CDR3 DNA reads TGTGCCAGCAGCCTCTTAAAAGCGTCTAATTCACCCCTCCACTTT. The rearrangement links TRBV5-6 to TRBJ1-6; no definite D call. CDR1 is SGHDT, CDR2 YYEEEE, per germline. The CDR3 extends over 15 amino acids. The V end lost 4 bases, the J end lost 6 bases, and 14 bases lay between the germline ends.

The chain is built from TRBV19 and TRBJ1-2, with 7 nucleotides matching TRBD1. This CDR3 has 14 residues. Germline CDR1 LNHDA, CDR2 SQIVND (reference sequence). V lost 5 bases to trimming and J lost 4 bases; unmatched junction nucleotides: 7. The CDR3 loop reads CASSPGQALYGYTF. CDR3 nucleotides: TGTGCCAGTAGTCCTGGACAGGCGCTCTATGGCTACACCTTC.

This sequence joins TRBV6-5 and TRBJ1-1; the match to TRBD1 covers 10 bases. V shed 6 bases and J 0 bases; nucleotides not matched to a gene: 4. The germline gives CDR1 MNHEY, CDR2 SVGAGI. The CDR3 runs 15 residues. The CDR3, as DNA: TGTGCCAGCAGAGGACAGGGGGTGATGAACACTGAAGCTTTCTTT. It codes for CASRGQGVMNTEAFF.

V gene TRBV28 combines with J gene TRBJ2-5; 8 nucleotides align to TRBD1. This CDR3 region has 15 residues. With V trimmed by 7 bases and J by 0 bases, 7 bases remained unmatched. Germline V gives CDR1 MDHEN, CDR2 SYDVKM. The CDR3 is CASTDRGWYQETQYF. CDR3 sequence (DNA): TGTGCCAGCACCGACAGGGGATGGTACCAAGAGACCCAGTACTTC.

The chain is built from TRBV25-1 and TRBJ2-3; D is ambiguous. Germline V gene sequence: CDR1 MGHDK, CDR2 SYGVNS. Trimming left V 8 bases short and J 2 bases short, with 8 bases between. This CDR3 has 12 amino acids. In nucleotides, the CDR3 is TGTGCCAGCTCGTATATCACAGATACGCAGTATTTT. It translates to CASSYITDTQYF. The full variable domain, in which reference TRBV25-1 and TRBJ2-3 provide the parts outside the CDR3, is EADIYQTPRYLVIGTGKKITLECSQTMGHDKMYWYQQDPGMELHLIHYSYGVNSTEKGDLSSESTVSRIRTEHFPLTLESARPSHTSQYLCASSYITDTQYFGPGTRLTVL.